Listed here are 32 T cell receptor beta chains from one sample, sequenced in a study of identical twins. In TCRdb, the 5' RACE reads were re-called with MiXCR into one record per CDR3 protein. The table records nearly 200,000 distinct CDR3 sequences, around 15% of them present only once. These data were also filed under a second study, of T cells expressing NK-cell markers.

The sequenced sample was CD8+ T cells sorted from blood. The source is a young woman in good health.

This clonotype was detected a few times. This chain connects TRBV6-5 to TRBJ2-7; D not resolved. The V gene lost 2 bases and the J gene lost 3 bases, with 17 bases spanning the gap. This CDR3 is 16 amino acids long. Per germline, CDR1 MNHEY and CDR2 SVGAGI. This CDR3 is CASSYSRVAESYEQYF. Written as DNA, the CDR3 is TGTGCCAGCAGTTACAGTCGTGTTGCAGAGAGCTACGAGCAGTACTTC.

The V call is TRBV19, the J call TRBJ2-7; 7 bases align to TRBD2. V shed 9 bases, J shed 0 bases, and the junction held 8 bases outside the gene matches. Looked up from germline, CDR1 is LNHDA and CDR2 is SQIVND (reference sequence). This CDR3 region has 14 residues. Here the CDR3 reads CASSGAVSSYEQYF. The CDR3 DNA sequence: TGTGCCAGCAGCGGGGCAGTCAGCTCCTACGAGCAGTACTTC. Based on the CDR3 plus reference TRBV19 and TRBJ2-7, the full variable domain is DGGITQSPKYLFRKEGQNVTLSCEQNLNHDAMYWYRQDPGQGLRLIYYSQIVNDFQKGDIAEGYSVSREKKESFPLTVTSAQKNPTAFYLCASSGAVSSYEQYFGPGTRLTVT.

This clonotype was detected ten times or more. This chain connects TRBV7-8 to TRBJ1-1, with D perhaps matching TRBD1 (5 bases). The CDR3 extends over 14 amino acids. The germline V and J ends were trimmed by 3 bases and 1 base, with 9 bases remaining between them. Germline values: CDR1 SGHVS, CDR2 FQNEAQ. The CDR3 coding sequence is TGTGCCAGCAGCTTTAGGGGCCCGAACACTGAAGCTTTCTTT. Translation: CASSFRGPNTEAFF.

This clonotype was seen a handful of times. The V call is TRBV5-1, the J call TRBJ1-4, with D perhaps matching TRBD1 (5 bases). V was cut by 4 bases and J by 7 bases, with 17 bases left in between. The length of the CDR3 is 15 residues. Germline loops: CDR1 SGHRS, CDR2 YFSETQ. CDR3 sequence reads: CASSPETRGSEKLFF. In DNA, the CDR3 is TGCGCCAGCAGCCCCGAGACAAGGGGAAGTGAAAAACTGTTTTTT.

CDR3 loop: CASSERLSYNEQFF. For the CDR3, the DNA is TGTGCCAGCAGTGAGCGGCTATCCTACAATGAGCAGTTCTTC. V usage is TRBV3-1 and J usage is TRBJ2-1; possibly TRBD2 for D (5 bases). The ends were cut back, 6 bases at V and 1 base at J, with 10 bases in the middle. The CDR3 totals 14 residues. Germline V CDR1 and CDR2: LGHDT, YNNKEL (reference sequence).

This clonotype has a handful of counts. The V and J genes are TRBV10-3 and TRBJ2-7; no firm D call. The CDR3 has 11 amino acids. With 8 bases removed from V and 3 bases from J, the gap between germline ends came to 8 bases. Germline V CDR1 and CDR2: ENHRY, SYGVKD. The CDR3 region is CAISSFYEQYF. In DNA form, the CDR3 reads TGTGCCATCTCCTCTTTCTACGAGCAGTACTTC.

The rearrangement joins TRBV5-5 to TRBJ2-7; D is ambiguous. Germline V gene lookup returns CDR1 SGHKS and CDR2 YYEKEE (reference sequence). Trimming cost V 4 bases and J 4 bases, with 9 bases left between them. The length of the CDR3 is 12 residues. The CDR3 here is CASSGDAYEQYF. As DNA, the CDR3 is TGTGCCAGCAGCGGCGACGCGTACGAGCAGTACTTC.

This chain connects TRBV2 to TRBJ2-5, with a possible D match to TRBD2 (6 bases). The CDR3 is 14 amino acids. Germline CDR1 and CDR2: SNHLY and FYNNEI. V was trimmed by 10 bases and J by 4 bases, leaving 19 bases between them. In DNA form, the CDR3 reads TGTGCCACGATTTTTTCAGGGAGGACAGAGACCCAGTACTTC. Translated, it gives CATIFSGRTETQYF.

This clonotype turned up a few times. The chain uses TRBV27 and TRBJ1-1, with D possibly TRBD1 on 5 matching bases. From germline, CDR1 is MNHEY and CDR2 SMNVEV (reference sequence). Deletions cut 8 bases from V and 7 bases from J, with 14 bases between. The CDR3 loop spans 12 amino acids. CDR3 sequence (DNA): TGTGCCAGCGTCTCCGCGGGGGATGAAGCTTTCTTT. It yields the protein CASVSAGDEAFF.

This clonotype was detected a few times. This sequence joins TRBV12-3 or TRBV12-4 and TRBJ2-5, with D possibly matching TRBD1 (5 bases). CDR3 length: 12 amino acids. V lost 1 base, J lost 13 bases, and 13 bases lay in between. The CDR3 bases are TGTGCCAGCAGTTTAGGACAGCTCGTCATGTACTTC. It is translated as CASSLGQLVMYF.

The rearrangement joins TRBV12-3 or TRBV12-4 to TRBJ2-7; no clear D. V was cut by 2 bases and J by 7 bases, with 9 bases left in between. The CDR3 totals 12 residues. DNA for the CDR3: TGTGCCAGCAGTTTAAAACTTGGGGAGCAGTACTTC. Residues: CASSLKLGEQYF.

This clonotype has more than one count but fewer than ten. The V gene is TRBV7-9, the J gene TRBJ2-7; D might be TRBD2 (6 bases). V was pared by 10 bases and J by 5 bases, with 18 bases between. This CDR3 comprises 13 residues. Germline V gene sequence: CDR1 SEHNR, CDR2 FQNEAQ (reference sequence). CDR3 protein: CAIQGRRLHEQYF. The CDR3 DNA reads as TGTGCCATCCAAGGGAGGCGCCTCCACGAGCAGTACTTC.

Note on this clonotype: The junction differs from germline at one of its ends, possibly a read error. The chain couples TRBV11-2 to TRBJ2-1; 16 nucleotides agree with TRBD2. This CDR3 has 17 residues. Germline assignment: CDR1 SGHAT and CDR2 FQNNGV. CDR3 residues: CASSLGTSGRVYNEQFF. The CDR3 DNA reads as TGTGCCAGCAGTTTAGGGACTAGCGGGAGGGTGTACAATGAGCAGTTCTTC.

Only a few counts were recorded for this clonotype. The chain employs TRBV6-1 and TRBJ2-1, with D maybe TRBD2 (6 bases). Germline V gene lookup returns CDR1 MNHNS and CDR2 SASEGT. The V end was cut by 5 bases, the J end by 1 base, with 18 bases between. This CDR3 region has 17 residues. The CDR3 DNA follows: TGTGCCAGCAGTCGAGGACGGCGGGGTCCTTCCTACAATGAGCAGTTCTTC. Translated: CASSRGRRGPSYNEQFF.

This clonotype appeared many times. The genes are TRBV4-3 and TRBJ2-3, with a possible D match to TRBD2 (6 bases). The CDR3 contains 16 residues. V lost 0 bases and J lost 2, with 12 bases in between. CDR1 and CDR2 (germline): LGHNA, YSLEER. The chain's CDR3 is CASSQEGTGYTDTQYF. CDR3 nucleotides: TGCGCCAGCAGCCAAGAGGGGACTGGCTACACAGATACGCAGTATTTT.

J is TRBJ2-3 and V is TRBV5-6; 8 bases fit TRBD2. Trimming cost V 2 bases and J 5 bases; bases outside gene matches: 1. The CDR3 is 13 residues long. The germline CDR1 and CDR2 sequences are SGHDT and YYEEEE. In DNA, the CDR3 is TGTGCCAGCAGCTTTGCGGGAGGAGATACGCAGTATTTT. As protein: CASSFAGGDTQYF.

A few counts support this clonotype. The genes are TRBV7-9 and TRBJ2-7, with D tentatively TRBD1 (5 bases). Trimming removed 0 bases at V and 3 bases at J, with 15 bases between. There are 16 residues in the CDR3. Germline V gives CDR1 SEHNR, CDR2 FQNEAQ (reference sequence). CDR3: CASSLAPREGHYEQYF. In nucleotides, the CDR3 is TGTGCCAGCAGCTTAGCCCCCAGGGAAGGTCACTACGAGCAGTACTTC.

The table lists this clonotype with a few counts. The V and J genes are TRBV16 and TRBJ2-7; 7 bases agree with TRBD1. The CDR3 is 14 residues long. CDR1 and CDR2 from the germline V gene are KGHSY and FQNENV. Unmatched junction bases numbered 3, after V lost 0 bases and J lost 4 bases. Here the CDR3 reads CASSQSGGGYEQYF. CDR3 in DNA: TGTGCCAGCAGCCAATCAGGGGGCGGATACGAGCAGTACTTC. Variable domain in full (rest from reference TRBV16 and TRBJ2-7): GEEVAQTPKHLVRGEGQKAKLYCAPIKGHSYVFWYQQVLKNEFKFLISFQNENVFDETGMPKERFSAKCLPNSPCSLEIQATKLEDSAVYFCASSQSGGGYEQYFGPGTRLTVT.

V usage is TRBV20-1 and J usage is TRBJ2-4, with 7 bases that match TRBD2. V trimming: 6 bases; J trimming: 3 bases; junction bases outside the gene matches: 11. The length of the CDR3 is 15 residues. Germline V gene sequence: CDR1 DFQATT, CDR2 SNEGSKA (reference sequence). The CDR3 spells CSATRLAALKNIQYF. Here the CDR3 DNA reads TGCAGTGCCACACGGCTAGCGGCCCTCAAAAACATTCAGTACTTC.

The chain links TRBV7-6 to TRBJ2-3; D is unresolved. The V gene's germline CDR1 is SGHVS and CDR2 FNYEAQ. The CDR3 length is 14 residues. The V end lost 1 base, the J end lost 5 bases, and 10 bases lay between the germline ends. The chain's CDR3 is CASSLDAERDTQYF. The CDR3, as DNA: TGTGCCAGCAGCTTAGACGCGGAACGAGATACGCAGTATTTT.

This clonotype was counted only a few times. The V gene is TRBV12-3 or TRBV12-4, the J gene TRBJ2-3; 10 bases are shared with TRBD2. J lost 2 bases, V lost 5 bases, and 1 base had no gene match. This CDR3 is 14 amino acids long. The CDR3 bases are TGTGCCAGCAGTACTAGCGGGGACACAGATACGCAGTATTTT. Amino acid sequence: CASSTSGDTDTQYF.

This clonotype was detected only a few times. CDR3 nucleotide sequence: TGCGCCAGCAGCTTGGCAGGCAAGAACACTGAAGCTTTCTTT. Its protein is CASSLAGKNTEAFF. The chain joins TRBV5-1 to TRBJ1-1; D gene uncertain. Germline lookup yields CDR1 SGHRS and CDR2 YFSETQ. This CDR3 region has 14 residues. V was cut by 0 bases and J by 1 base, with 7 bases left in between.

The CDR3 loop is CASSLNYWGTGRRNNEQFF. DNA of the CDR3: TGTGCCAGCAGCTTAAATTATTGGGGGACAGGGAGAAGGAACAATGAGCAGTTCTTC. This chain joins TRBV11-1 and TRBJ2-1, with 9 bases matching TRBD1. Per germline, CDR1 SGHAT and CDR2 FQDESV (reference sequence). Trimming took 2 bases from V and 5 from J; bases not matched to a gene: 16. The CDR3 contains 19 residues. Full variable domain (rest looked up from reference TRBV11-1 and TRBJ2-1): EAEVAQSPRYKITEKSQAVAFWCDPISGHATLYWYRQILGQGPELLVQFQDESVVDDSQLPKDRFSAERLKGVDSTLKIQPAELGDSAMYLCASSLNYWGTGRRNNEQFFGPGTRLTVL.

This clonotype was seen a handful of times. V and J are TRBV6-2 or TRBV6-3 and TRBJ2-5, with D possibly matching TRBD2 (6 bases). Trimming removed 0 bases from V and 3 bases from J, with 8 bases in between. This CDR3 has 14 amino acids. The germline V gene encodes CDR1 MNHEY and CDR2 SVGEGT. The CDR3 nucleotides read TGTGCCAGCAGTTACTCGAAGCGGGAAGAGACCCAGTACTTC. Its translation: CASSYSKREETQYF.

The rearrangement joins TRBV5-6 to TRBJ2-2; D gene ambiguous. The CDR3 contains 12 residues. In germline, CDR1 is SGHDT, CDR2 YYEEEE. The V end lost 5 bases, the J end lost 6 bases, and 8 bases lay between the germline ends. CDR3 in amino acids: CASSSMSGELFF. Written as DNA, the CDR3 is TGTGCCAGCAGTTCTATGTCCGGGGAGCTGTTTTTT.

This clonotype has at least ten counts. The chain combines TRBV12-3 or TRBV12-4 with TRBJ1-5, with TRBD1 as a possible D gene (5 bases). V lost 4 bases, J lost 2 bases, and 12 bases lay in between. The CDR3 is 15 residues long. The CDR3 coding sequence is TGTGCCAGCAGTTCCGGGACGGTTGGCAATCAGCCCCAGCATTTT. Translating gives CASSSGTVGNQPQHF.

The J gene is TRBJ2-1, the V gene TRBV28; D call uncertain. Germline CDR1 MDHEN, CDR2 SYDVKM. The CDR3 has 14 amino acids. The germline V and J ends were trimmed by 3 bases and 6 bases, with 12 bases remaining between them. CDR3 region: CASSFVSLGNEQFF. As DNA, the CDR3 is TGTGCCAGCAGTTTTGTTAGCCTCGGCAATGAGCAGTTCTTC.

J is TRBJ2-3 and V is TRBV4-2; tentatively, D is TRBD2 (7 bases). Per germline, CDR1 LGHNA and CDR2 YNFKEQ. V shed 5 bases and J shed 2 bases, with 20 bases lying between them. The CDR3 is 17 amino acids. This chain's CDR3 is CASSKGGLAAITDTQYF. The DNA for the CDR3 is TGTGCCAGCAGCAAGGGGGGGTTAGCGGCGATCACAGATACGCAGTATTTT.

This clonotype has only a few counts. J is TRBJ2-7 and V is TRBV12-3 or TRBV12-4; D remains unclear. The CDR3 is 12 residues long. Trimming took 8 bases from V and 7 from J, leaving 15 bases between them. CDR3 residues: CASRSPPREQYF. For the CDR3, the DNA is TGTGCCAGCCGGAGTCCCCCCAGGGAGCAGTACTTC.

The chain joins TRBV7-9 to TRBJ2-1; the D is unclear. This CDR3 comprises 16 residues. Trimming left V 3 bases short and J 5 bases short, with 17 bases between. The germline V gene has CDR1 SEHNR and CDR2 FQNEAQ (reference sequence). This chain's CDR3 is CASSLASKGNDNEQFF. DNA of the CDR3: TGTGCCAGCAGCTTGGCTTCTAAGGGAAACGACAATGAGCAGTTCTTC. Looking up the rest from reference TRBV7-9 and TRBJ2-1 gives the full variable domain: DTGVSQNPRHKITKRGQNVTFRCDPISEHNRLYWYRQTLGQGPEFLTYFQNEAQLEKSRLLSDRFSAERPKGSFSTLEIQRTEQGDSAMYLCASSLASKGNDNEQFFGPGTRLTVL.

This clonotype was detected only a few times. The rearrangement uses TRBV7-8 and TRBJ2-5; D is possibly TRBD2 (6 bases). V was cut by 7 bases and J by 5 bases, with 14 bases left in between. This CDR3 has 13 amino acids. Germline V gene sequence: CDR1 SGHVS, CDR2 FQNEAQ. The CDR3 DNA is TGTGCCAGCACCCCCGGGGGAGCGGAGACCCAGTACTTC. Amino acid sequence: CASTPGGAETQYF.

This clonotype was seen only a few times. The J gene is TRBJ2-5, the V gene TRBV27, with a tentative D call TRBD1 (7 bases). The length of the CDR3 is 13 residues. Germline CDR1 and CDR2: MNHEY and SMNVEV (reference sequence). Trimming shortened V by 6 bases and J by 4 bases, and 12 bases separated the two germline ends. CDR3 sequence: CASSRGVRETQYF. The DNA for the CDR3 is TGTGCCAGCAGCAGGGGGGTCAGAGAGACCCAGTACTTC.